This TCR beta chain was observed in a study of T cells after yellow fever vaccination. Study information: When fractions had low cell numbers, they were prepared with SMART-Seq v4 Ultra Low Input.

TCRdb ran MiXCR on the 5' RACE reads and lists one entry per CDR3 protein. The sample yields around 610,000 distinct CDR3 sequences, roughly 13% seen once. Germline loops: CDR1 MNHEY, CDR2 SVGEGT. Trimming shortened V by 2 bases and J by 6 bases, and 13 bases separated the two germline ends. This CDR3 has 15 amino acids. General observations from the study: Highly abundant clonotypes carried over from the bulk population could end up in FACS-sorted repertoires as contaminants. A small proportion of clonotypes was detected in both the CD4 and CD8 compartments. Most clones from primary vaccination were detected again post-booster (around 95% CD4, 88% CD8).

This clonotype was observed a few times. The antigen remains unidentified. The TCR sequence derives from a young man who received the YFV17D yellow fever vaccine. Sequenced here: PBMCs, sampled on the day of the yellow fever booster vaccination. V is TRBV6-2 or TRBV6-3 and J is TRBJ2-2; TRBD1 might be the D (6 bases). For the CDR3, the DNA is TGTGCCAGCAGTTACCTGGACAGTCTATCCGGGGAGCTGTTTTTT. It encodes CASSYLDSLSGELFF.